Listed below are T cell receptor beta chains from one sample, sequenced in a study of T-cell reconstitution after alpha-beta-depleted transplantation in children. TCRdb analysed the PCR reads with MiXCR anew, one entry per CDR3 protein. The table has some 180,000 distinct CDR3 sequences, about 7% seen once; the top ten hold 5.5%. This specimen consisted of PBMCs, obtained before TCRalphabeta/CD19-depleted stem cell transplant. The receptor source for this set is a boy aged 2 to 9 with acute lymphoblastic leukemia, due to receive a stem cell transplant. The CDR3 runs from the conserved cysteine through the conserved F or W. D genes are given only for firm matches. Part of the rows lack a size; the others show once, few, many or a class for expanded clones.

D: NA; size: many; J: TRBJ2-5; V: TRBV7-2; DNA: TGTGCCAGCAGCTTAGTGGAGACAGTATGGGAGACCCAGTACTTC; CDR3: CASSLVETVWETQYF
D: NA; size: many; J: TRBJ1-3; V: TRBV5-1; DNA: TGCGCCAGCAGCCTGGGCGAAGACACCATATATTTT; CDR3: CASSLGEDTIYF
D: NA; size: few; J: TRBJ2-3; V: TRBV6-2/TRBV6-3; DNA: TGTGCCAGCAGTTACTCGATGATTAACCCTGAGGGGGATACGCAGTATTTT; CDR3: CASSYSMINPEGDTQYF
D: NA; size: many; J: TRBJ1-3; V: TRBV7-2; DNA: TGTGCCAGCAGCTTATTTACCAATGGAAACACCATATATTTT; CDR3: CASSLFTNGNTIYF
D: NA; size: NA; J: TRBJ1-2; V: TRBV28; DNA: TGTGCCAGCAGGGCTAACTATGGCTACACCTTC; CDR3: CASRANYGYTF
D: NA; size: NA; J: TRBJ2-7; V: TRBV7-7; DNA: TGTGCTAGCAGCCCAGCAGCATCGGCCGTCGAGCAGTACTTC; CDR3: CASSPAASAVEQYF
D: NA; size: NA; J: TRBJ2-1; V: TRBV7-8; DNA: TGTGCCAGCAGCACAAACTTTCGGGACTCGGGGTTCTTC; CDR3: CASSTNFRDSGFF
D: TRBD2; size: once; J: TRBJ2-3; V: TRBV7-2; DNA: TGTGCCAGCAGCTTATCTAGCGGATGGACAGATACGCAGTATTTT; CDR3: CASSLSSGWTDTQYF
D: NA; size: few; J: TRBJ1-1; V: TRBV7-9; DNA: TGTGCCACCGCGACGGACACTGAAGCTTTCTTT; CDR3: CATATDTEAFF
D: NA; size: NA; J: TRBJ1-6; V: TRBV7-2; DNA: TGTGCCAGCAGCTTAGCGGGGGACAAAAATTATTCACCCCTCCACTTT; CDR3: CASSLAGDKNYSPLHF
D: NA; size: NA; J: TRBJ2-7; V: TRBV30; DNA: TGTGCCCTGAAGTTATACGAGCAGTACTTC; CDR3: CALKLYEQYF
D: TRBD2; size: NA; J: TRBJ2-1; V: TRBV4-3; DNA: TGCGCCAGCAGCCAAGGGACTAGCGTGTTCAATGAGCAGTTCTTC; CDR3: CASSQGTSVFNEQFF
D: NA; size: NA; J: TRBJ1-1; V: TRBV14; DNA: TGTGCCAGCAGCCAAGGGTATAGGGAGTCGTCACACACTGAAGCTTTCTTT; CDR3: CASSQGYRESSHTEAFF
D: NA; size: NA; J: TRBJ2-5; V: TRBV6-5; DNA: TGTGCCAGCAGTTACTCGAGGAGGGCGGAGACCCAGTACTTC; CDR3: CASSYSRRAETQYF
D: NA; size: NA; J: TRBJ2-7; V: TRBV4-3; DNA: TGCGCCAGCAGCCAAGAGCTGGACGTCTCCTACGAGCAGTACTTC; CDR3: CASSQELDVSYEQYF
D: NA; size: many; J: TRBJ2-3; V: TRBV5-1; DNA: TGCGCCAGCAGCGCAATCCGGGGGGCCTACACAGATACGCAGTATTTT; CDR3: CASSAIRGAYTDTQYF
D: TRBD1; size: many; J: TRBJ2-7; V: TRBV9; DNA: TGTGCCAGCAGCGTAGGATGGGGCAGGGGGCAGGACGAGCAGTACTTC; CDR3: CASSVGWGRGQDEQYF
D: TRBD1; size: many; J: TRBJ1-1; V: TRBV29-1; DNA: TGCAGCGTTCCAAGGGGGCCGGGCACTGAAGCTTTCTTT; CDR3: CSVPRGPGTEAFF
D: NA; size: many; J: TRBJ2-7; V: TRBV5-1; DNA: TGCGCCAGCAGCTTGGCCCTCATATACAGGGACGAGCAGTACTTC; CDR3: CASSLALIYRDEQYF
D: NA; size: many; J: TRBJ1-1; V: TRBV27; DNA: TGTGCCAGCAGTTTATCCCCAGGGTGGCGAGCTTTCTTT; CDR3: CASSLSPGWRAFF
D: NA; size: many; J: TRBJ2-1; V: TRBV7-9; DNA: TGTGCCAGCAGCGACCCTAGTTTAATCTACAATGAGCAGTTCTTC; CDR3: CASSDPSLIYNEQFF
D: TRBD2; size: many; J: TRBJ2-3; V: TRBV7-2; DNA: TGTGCCAGCAGCCCCGGGACTAGTCCTGATACGCAGTATTTT; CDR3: CASSPGTSPDTQYF
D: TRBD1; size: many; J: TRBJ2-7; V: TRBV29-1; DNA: TGCAGCGTTAACAAGGGCCAGGGGGCGTTCGGGGAGCAGTACTTC; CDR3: CSVNKGQGAFGEQYF
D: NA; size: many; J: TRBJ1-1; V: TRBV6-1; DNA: TGTGCCAGCAGTGCGCAGGGGCCCAACACTGAAGCTTTCTTT; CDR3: CASSAQGPNTEAFF
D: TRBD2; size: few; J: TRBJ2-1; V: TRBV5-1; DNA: TGCGCCAGCTTCCTCTCCCCAGGAGCTAGCGGGACCTATGAGCAGTTCTTC; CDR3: CASFLSPGASGTYEQFF
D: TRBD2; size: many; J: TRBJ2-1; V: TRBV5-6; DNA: TGTGCCAGCAGCCCACCACCGGGACTAGCGAGTAATGAGCAGTTCTTC; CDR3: CASSPPPGLASNEQFF
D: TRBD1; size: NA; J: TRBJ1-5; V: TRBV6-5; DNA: TGTGCCAGCAGATCTGACAGGGGCCTGGGGCCCCAGCATTTT; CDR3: CASRSDRGLGPQHF
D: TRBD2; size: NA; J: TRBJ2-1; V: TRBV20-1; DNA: TGCAGTGCTACAACCGGGACTAGCGAGTACAATGAGCAGTTCTTC; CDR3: CSATTGTSEYNEQFF
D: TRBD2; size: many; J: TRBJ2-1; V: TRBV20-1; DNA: TGCAGTGCTAGAAGGCTAGCGGGGGGGCCGAATGAGCAGTTCTTC; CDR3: CSARRLAGGPNEQFF
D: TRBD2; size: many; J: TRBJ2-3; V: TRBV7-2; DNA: TGTGCCAGCAGCTTGGGGACTAAGAGCGGTATCACAGATACGCAGTATTTT; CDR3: CASSLGTKSGITDTQYF
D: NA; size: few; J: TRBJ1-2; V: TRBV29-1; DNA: TGCAGCGTTACTACCGGGACTCCCTCCTTGGGGGGCTACACCTTC; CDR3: CSVTTGTPSLGGYTF
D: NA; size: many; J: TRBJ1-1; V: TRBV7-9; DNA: TGTGCCACCAAGGGCGGGGGCACTGAAGCTTTCTTT; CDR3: CATKGGGTEAFF
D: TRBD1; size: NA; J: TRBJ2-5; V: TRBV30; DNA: TGTGCCTGGAGTTCAGGGGGTGGCGAGACCCAGTACTTC; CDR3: CAWSSGGGETQYF
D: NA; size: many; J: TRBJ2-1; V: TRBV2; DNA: TGTGCCAGCAGTGGGGGTAAGGACTTTCGCTCCTACAATGAGCAGTTCTTC; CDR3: CASSGGKDFRSYNEQFF
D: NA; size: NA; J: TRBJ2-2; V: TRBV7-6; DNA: TGTGCCAGCAGCCTTTTTTCGACAGGGAACACCGGGGAGCTGTTTTTT; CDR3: CASSLFSTGNTGELFF
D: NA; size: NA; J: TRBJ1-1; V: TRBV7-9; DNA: TGTGCCAGTACGAGGGGAGGGCCCTCGATGAACACTGAAGCTTTCTTT; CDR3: CASTRGGPSMNTEAFF
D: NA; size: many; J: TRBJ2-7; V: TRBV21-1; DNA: TGTGCCAGCAGCAAGCTCCACAGTCCCTACGAGCAGTACTTC; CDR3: CASSKLHSPYEQYF